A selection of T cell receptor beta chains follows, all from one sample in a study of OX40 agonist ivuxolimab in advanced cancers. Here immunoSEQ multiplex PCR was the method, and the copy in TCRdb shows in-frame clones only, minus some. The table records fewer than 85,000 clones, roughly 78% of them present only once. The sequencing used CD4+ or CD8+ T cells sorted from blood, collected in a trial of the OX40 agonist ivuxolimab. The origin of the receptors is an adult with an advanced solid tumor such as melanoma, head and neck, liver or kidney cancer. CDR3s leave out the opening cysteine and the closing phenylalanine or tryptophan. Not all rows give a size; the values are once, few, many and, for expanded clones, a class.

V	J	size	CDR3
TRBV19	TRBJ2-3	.	ASSVASGNTDTQY
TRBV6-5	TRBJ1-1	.	ASSYNRDSTEAF
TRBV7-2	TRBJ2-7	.	ASSQEGGGAEQY
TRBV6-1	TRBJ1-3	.	ASSERPGSSGNTIY
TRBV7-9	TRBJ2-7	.	ASSWGLAYEQY
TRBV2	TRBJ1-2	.	ASSELGYSGGSGYT
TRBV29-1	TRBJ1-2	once	SVGSGQGGYT
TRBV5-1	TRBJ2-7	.	ASSSSRFNEQY
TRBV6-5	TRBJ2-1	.	ASSGDRSLNEQF
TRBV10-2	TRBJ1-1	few	ASSESRTVEAF
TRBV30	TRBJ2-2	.	ASRRGGTTGELF
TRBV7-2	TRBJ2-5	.	ASSLDGPTQY
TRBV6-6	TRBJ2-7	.	ASSLQGFNYEQY